Listed below are T cell receptor beta chains from one sample, sequenced in a study of blood T cell repertoires in COVID-19. Produced via immunoSEQ multiplex PCR; TCRdb's table is partial and in-frame only. The table includes approximately 140,000 clones, around 84% detected once. Sequenced input: peripheral blood. The receptors here all came from an older woman with acute or convalescent COVID-19. CDR3s include the opening cysteine and the closing phenylalanine or tryptophan. D genes are given only for firm matches. Clone size appears in some rows only: once, few, many, or a class for an expanded clone.

>TRBJ1-6|-|TRBV27|-
CASATGTYNSPLHF
TGTGCCAGCGCCACCGGGACCTATAATTCACCCCTCCACTTT
>TRBJ2-6|-|TRBV9|-
CASSSLASGANVLTF
TGTGCCAGCAGCTCACTAGCATCCGGGGCCAACGTCCTGACTTTC
>TRBJ2-6|-|TRBV14|-
CASSQDRGGGSGANVLTF
TGTGCCAGCAGCCAAGACCGAGGGGGGGGCTCTGGGGCCAACGTCCTGACTTTC
>TRBJ2-7|-|TRBV4-3|TRBD2
CASSQRTSASYEQYF
TGCGCCAGCAGCCAACGGACTAGCGCTTCCTACGAGCAGTACTTC
>TRBJ1-2|-|TRBV12-3/TRBV12-4|-
CASSSSGEWGYTF
TGTGCCAGCAGTTCCTCAGGGGAATGGGGCTACACCTTC
>TRBJ2-5|-|TRBV6-1|-
CASSENTIRETQYF
TGTGCCAGCAGTGAAAATACTATTCGGGAGACCCAGTACTTC
>TRBJ1-2|-|TRBV6-5|-
CASSYDSLDYGYTF
TGTGCCAGCAGTTACGACTCCCTGGATTATGGCTACACCTTC
>TRBJ1-2|-|TRBV2|TRBD1
CASSESALQGPGGYTF
TGTGCCAGCAGTGAATCCGCTCTACAGGGGCCTGGAGGCTACACCTTC
>TRBJ1-3|-|TRBV2|TRBD1
CASRGQAFSGNTIYF
TGTGCCAGCAGAGGACAGGCCTTCTCTGGAAACACCATATATTTT
>TRBJ2-3|once|TRBV6-6|-
CASSYVVSTDTQYF
TGTGCCAGCAGTTACGTCGTGAGCACAGATACGCAGTATTTT
>TRBJ1-2|-|TRBV28|TRBD1
CASTLPGTAGSGYTF
TGTGCCAGCACCCTCCCCGGGACAGCAGGGAGTGGCTACACCTTC
>TRBJ2-3|-|TRBV7-9|TRBD2
CASSATGGTRATDTQYF
TGTGCCAGCAGCGCGACCGGAGGGACTAGAGCCACAGATACGCAGTATTTT
>TRBJ1-2|few|TRBV29-1|TRBD1
CSVEETPGQGPGCTF
TGCAGCGTTGAAGAGACCCCGGGACAGGGGCCCGGCTGCACCTTC
>TRBJ2-5|once|TRBV5-4|TRBD2
CASSLVGLAGGQETQYF
TGTGCCAGCAGCTTGGTTGGACTAGCGGGGGGGCAAGAGACCCAGTACTTC
>TRBJ1-2|-|TRBV6-6|TRBD1
CASKVGTGTYGYTF
TGTGCCAGCAAAGTCGGGACAGGGACCTATGGCTACACCTTC
>TRBJ2-2|-|TRBV6-5|-
CASSFQGSIGELFF
TGTGCCAGCAGTTTCCAGGGTTCGATCGGGGAGCTGTTTTTT
>TRBJ2-3|-|TRBV28|-
CASSLIVGSSTDTQYF
TGTGCCAGCAGTTTAATCGTCGGGAGTTCCACAGATACGCAGTATTTT
>TRBJ2-1|-|TRBV19|TRBD2
CASSISASGGYNEQFF
TGTGCCAGTAGTATATCGGCTAGCGGGGGCTACAATGAGCAGTTCTTC
>TRBJ2-7|-|TRBV9|TRBD2
CASSVASGGYEQYF
TGTGCCAGCAGCGTCGCTAGCGGGGGATACGAGCAGTACTTC
>TRBJ2-2|once|TRBV27|-
CASSFSGGARTGELFF
TGTGCCAGCAGTTTTAGTGGGGGGGCGCGAACCGGGGAGCTGTTTTTT
>TRBJ1-2|-|TRBV7-2|TRBD1
CASSPGQGLGYTF
TGTGCCAGCAGCCCTGGACAGGGGCTCGGCTACACCTTC
>TRBJ2-3|-|TRBV6-5|-
CASRTDITSTDTQYF
TGTGCCAGCAGGACCGACATTACTAGCACAGATACGCAGTATTTT
>TRBJ1-1|-|TRBV18|-
CASSQDSYTEAFF
TGTGCCAGCTCCCAGGACAGCTACACTGAAGCTTTCTTT
>TRBJ1-5|-|TRBV28|-
CASSLSREGSNQPQHF
TGTGCCAGCAGTTTATCCAGGGAAGGTAGCAATCAGCCCCAGCATTTT
>TRBJ2-7|once|TRBV7-8|-
CASSSFYEQYF
TGTGCCAGCAGCTCCTTTTACGAGCAGTACTTC
>TRBJ2-6|-|TRBV27|-
CASSFKSGANVLTF
TGTGCCAGCAGTTTTAAATCTGGGGCCAACGTCCTGACTTTC
>TRBJ2-5|-|TRBV7-6|TRBD2
CASSLGLLAGGLGETQYF
TGTGCCAGCAGCTTAGGCCTACTAGCGGGGGGGCTGGGAGAGACCCAGTACTTC
>TRBJ1-1|-|TRBV11-2|-
CASSPNGGGSGTEAFF
TGTGCCAGCAGCCCGAATGGGGGAGGATCGGGCACTGAAGCTTTCTTT
>TRBJ1-1|-|TRBV7-9|-
CASSPSGSRNTEAFF
TGTGCCAGCAGCCCCTCGGGGAGTCGGAACACTGAAGCTTTCTTT
>TRBJ1-2|-|TRBV30|TRBD1
CAWEKTGRGYTF
TGTGCCTGGGAGAAGACAGGGAGAGGCTACACCTTC
>TRBJ2-2|few|TRBV27|-
CASRRTGELFF
TGTGCCAGCAGGCGCACCGGGGAGCTGTTTTTT